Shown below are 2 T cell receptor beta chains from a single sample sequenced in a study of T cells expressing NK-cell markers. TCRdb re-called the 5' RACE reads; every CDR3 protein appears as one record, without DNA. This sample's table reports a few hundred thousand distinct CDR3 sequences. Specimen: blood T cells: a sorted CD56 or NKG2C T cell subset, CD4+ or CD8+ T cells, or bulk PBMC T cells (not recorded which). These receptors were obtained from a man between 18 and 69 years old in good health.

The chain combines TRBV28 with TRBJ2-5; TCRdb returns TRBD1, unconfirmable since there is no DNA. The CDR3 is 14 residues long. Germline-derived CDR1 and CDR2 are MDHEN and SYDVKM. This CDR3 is CASSLHRGRGTQYF.

The CDR3 reads CASSLGQRGGTDTQYF. The V and J genes are TRBV7-8 and TRBJ2-3; no DNA is available, so the TRBD2 call from TCRdb remains unchecked. This CDR3 has 16 residues. Germline V CDR1 and CDR2: SGHVS, FQNEAQ.